These 4 T cell receptor beta chains were sequenced from one sample in a study of OX40 agonist ivuxolimab in advanced cancers. TCRdb keeps only in-frame clones here, not all; method: immunoSEQ multiplex PCR. The repertoire has some 52,000 clones, 90% to 95% of them found once; the top ten carry more than 10%. Sequencing used CD4+ or CD8+ T cells sorted from blood, obtained in a trial of the OX40 agonist ivuxolimab. These receptors were obtained from an adult with an advanced solid tumor such as melanoma, head and neck, liver or kidney cancer.

The chain links TRBV27 to TRBJ2-2; 10 bases are a match to TRBD2. Looked up from germline, CDR1 is MNHEY and CDR2 is SMNVEV (reference sequence). The length of the CDR3 is 17 residues. J gave up 3 bases and V 2 bases, and 6 bases lay outside the gene matches. Here the CDR3 DNA reads TGTGCCAGCAGTTTAACGGCACTAGCGGGGCACACCGGGGAGCTGTTTTTT. It codes for CASSLTALAGHTGELFF.

CDR3 nucleotide sequence: TGTGCCAGCAGCGTAGGACTAGCGACATGGGGAGAGACCCAGTACTTC. It codes for CASSVGLATWGETQYF. The genes are TRBV9 and TRBJ2-5, with 8 bases lining up with TRBD2. The CDR3 spans 16 residues. Germline CDR1 and CDR2: SGDLS and YYNGEE. Trimming took 0 bases from V and 4 from J; bases not matched to a gene: 8.

The chain is built from TRBV6-6 and TRBJ2-1; no clear D gene. The V end lost 2 bases, the J end lost 9 bases, and 2 bases lay between the germline ends. Germline V gene lookup returns CDR1 MNHNY and CDR2 SVGAGI (reference sequence). The CDR3 totals 10 residues. CDR3 loop: CASSYGEQFF. DNA for the CDR3: TGTGCCAGCAGTTACGGTGAGCAGTTCTTC.

The chain carries TRBV7-9 and TRBJ2-1, with no clear D. Trimming shortened V by 1 base and J by 0 bases, and 7 bases separated the two germline ends. The germline CDR1 and CDR2 sequences are SEHNR and FQNEAQ (reference sequence). The CDR3 is 15 residues long. CDR3 sequence (DNA): TGTGCCAGCAGCTTAGAGGGATCCTCCTACAATGAGCAGTTCTTC. Encoded protein: CASSLEGSSYNEQFF.